This is a list of T cell receptor beta chains from one sample in a study of shared clonotypes between healthy human individuals. Profiled with immunoSEQ multiplex PCR; TCRdb holds only in-frame clones, not every one. The repertoire holds about half a million clones, around 80% seen once, with approximately 12% in the top ten. Sequenced: PBMCs. The source of these receptors is a woman aged 40-49 years in good health. Some clones in this sample may be carry-over from other donors' samples. CDR3s include the opening cysteine and the closing phenylalanine or tryptophan. A D gene is named only where the DNA matches it firmly. Not every row has a clone size; where given, it reads once, few, many or a size class.

>TRBD2|TRBV2|-|TRBJ2-3
TGTGCCAGCAGCCCCGGGACTACCTTCACAGATACGCAGTATTTT
CASSPGTTFTDTQYF
>-|TRBV30|-|TRBJ1-1
TGTGCCGGGGGGCGGGGAATGAACACTGAAGCTTTCTTT
CAGGRGMNTEAFF
>TRBD2|TRBV30|-|TRBJ2-1
TGTGCCTGGAGTAACGGACTAGCGGGGGCCAATGAGCAGTTCTTC
CAWSNGLAGANEQFF
>-|TRBV9|-|TRBJ1-3
TGTGCCAGCAGCGCCCGGGCCTCTGGAAACACCATATATTTT
CASSARASGNTIYF
>-|TRBV28|-|TRBJ2-1
TGTGCCAGCAGCGCACACCAGGAGATTCTCTACAATGAGCAGTTCTTC
CASSAHQEILYNEQFF
>-|TRBV19|-|TRBJ2-2
TGTGCCAGTAGTCCGGACAGTACGAACACCGGGGAGCTGTTTTTT
CASSPDSTNTGELFF
>-|TRBV7-3|few|TRBJ2-2
TGTGCCAGCAGCTTCTCTCTAGCGCAGGCGAACACCGGGGAGCTGTTTTTT
CASSFSLAQANTGELFF
>-|TRBV5-1|-|TRBJ2-5
TGCGCCAGCAGCTTGGTTCCTGGGGGCGATGAGACCCAGTACTTC
CASSLVPGGDETQYF
>TRBD2|TRBV11-3|-|TRBJ2-1
TGTGCCAGCAGCGGAAATAGCGGGAGCGCTTATGAGCAGTTCTTC
CASSGNSGSAYEQFF
>-|TRBV28|-|TRBJ2-5
TGTGCCAGCAGGGGCAGTTCGGAGACCCAGTACTTC
CASRGSSETQYF
>-|TRBV28|-|TRBJ2-7
TGTGCCAGCAAGGAGGGCTCCTCCTACGAGCAGTACTTC
CASKEGSSYEQYF
>TRBD2|TRBV5-4|once|TRBJ2-1
TGTGCCAGCAGCCAAAGCGGGACTAGCGGGGTGCGGGAGCAGTTCTTC
CASSQSGTSGVREQFF
>-|TRBV21-1|-|TRBJ2-3
TGTGCCAGCAGCCCCCGCAGGTCAGCGGGAGACACGCAGTATTTT
CASSPRRSAGDTQYF
>TRBD1|TRBV29-1|-|TRBJ1-2
TGCAGCGTTGAAAAGCCAGGGGGCTATGGCTACACCTTC
CSVEKPGGYGYTF
>-|TRBV19|once|TRBJ1-2
TGTGCCAGTAGTATAATTTGGACGGCGAACTATGGCTACACCTTC
CASSIIWTANYGYTF
>-|TRBV27|-|TRBJ2-1
TGTGCCAGCAAGTCCCCTAGCGCCTCCTACAATGAGCAGTTCTTC
CASKSPSASYNEQFF
>-|TRBV4-1|-|TRBJ2-7
TGCGCCAGCAGCACTTCAACCTACGAGCAGTACTTC
CASSTSTYEQYF
>-|TRBV28|-|TRBJ2-3
TGTGCCAGCAACGTGGTGGGGGTCCAGGATACGCAGTATTTT
CASNVVGVQDTQYF
>TRBD2|TRBV5-8|-|TRBJ2-2
TGTGCCAGCAGCTTTGTCCTAGCGGGAACGAACACCGGGGAGCTGTTTTTT
CASSFVLAGTNTGELFF
>-|TRBV5-1|-|TRBJ2-7
TGCGCCAGCAGCGGGGTGGGGGAGTCCTACGAGCAGTACTTC
CASSGVGESYEQYF
>-|TRBV28|-|TRBJ2-5
TGTGCCAGCAGTCAGGGACAAGAGACCCAGTACTTC
CASSQGQETQYF
>-|TRBV5-1|-|TRBJ1-1
TGCGCCAGCAGCTTGAGGGGACGGGGTTTGGGTGAAGCTTTCTTT
CASSLRGRGLGEAFF
>-|TRBV11-1|-|TRBJ2-5
TGTGCCAGCACGCAGGGAGTAGGAGGAGAGACCCAGTACTTC
CASTQGVGGETQYF
>TRBD2|TRBV2|-|TRBJ2-1
TGTGCCAGCACCGTAGCGGGAGGGCCTTACAATGAGCAGTTCTTC
CASTVAGGPYNEQFF
>-|TRBV6-1|-|TRBJ2-7
TGTGCCAGCAGCCGCGGGACGGCTGACTACGAGCAGTACTTC
CASSRGTADYEQYF
>-|TRBV5-5|-|TRBJ2-1
TGTGCCAGCAGCTTGGCGTATAATGAGCAGTTCTTC
CASSLAYNEQFF
>-|TRBV11-2|-|TRBJ2-2
TGTGCCAGCAGCCCCTTTAGGAGGGAGCGCTCCGGGGAGCTGTTTTTT
CASSPFRRERSGELFF
>-|TRBV7-9|-|TRBJ1-2
TGTGCCAGCATACTCAGGCAGGGGCCAAACTATGGCTACACCTTC
CASILRQGPNYGYTF
>-|TRBV15|-|TRBJ2-5
TGTGCCACCAGCAGAGTACTTCGTCGAGAGGAGACCCAGTACTTC
CATSRVLRREETQYF
>TRBD1|TRBV28|-|TRBJ2-3
TGTGCCAGCAGGGGCTCCAGGGGGCCAGATACGCAGTATTTT
CASRGSRGPDTQYF
>-|TRBV19|once|TRBJ1-5
TGTGCCAGTAGCCGTGGCACGGGAGGCAATCAGCCCCAGCATTTT
CASSRGTGGNQPQHF
>TRBD2|TRBV15|-|TRBJ2-3
TGTGCCACCAGCAGAGATGAAGCGGGAACCCCCGGGACGCAGTATTTT
CATSRDEAGTPGTQYF
>TRBD1|TRBV28|-|TRBJ1-2
TGTGCCAGCAGTTCGACAGGGTGGGCCGGTAGGGGCTACACCTTC
CASSSTGWAGRGYTF
>TRBD2|TRBV18|-|TRBJ2-1
TGTGCCAGCTCACCACAGAGACTAGCGGGCCACTCCTACAATGAGCAGTTCTTC
CASSPQRLAGHSYNEQFF
>TRBD2|TRBV27|-|TRBJ2-7
TGTGCCAGCAGTCCCCAGGGAGCGGGGACCTACGAGCAGTACTTC
CASSPQGAGTYEQYF
>-|TRBV30|-|TRBJ1-5
TGTGCCTGCTCATGGGGGGCCCAGCCCCAGCATTTT
CACSWGAQPQHF
>TRBD1|TRBV7-3|-|TRBJ1-2
TGTGCCAGCAGCCCCGACAGGGTCCTCTACTATGGCTACACCTTC
CASSPDRVLYYGYTF
>TRBD2|TRBV2|-|TRBJ2-5
TGTGCCAGCAGTGTTACCAGTCGGGGGGTTGGCCAGTACTTC
CASSVTSRGVGQYF
>TRBD1|TRBV5-4|-|TRBJ1-4
TGTGCCAGCAGCCGCCGAGGGGGCACAACTAATGAAAAACTGTTTTTT
CASSRRGGTTNEKLFF
>-|TRBV28|-|TRBJ2-6
TGTGCCAGCAGTTTAATTGGAACCAACGTCCTGACTTTC
CASSLIGTNVLTF
>-|TRBV18|once|TRBJ2-1
TGTGCCAGCTCTCCCGACACCCGACAGCAGTTCTTC
CASSPDTRQQFF
>-|TRBV7-3|-|TRBJ2-3
TGTGCCAGCAGCTCACGGGGAACAGATACGCAGTATTTT
CASSSRGTDTQYF
>-|TRBV7-2|-|TRBJ2-1
TGTGCCAGCAGCTTAGCGCCCTACTCCGGTGAGCAGTTCTTC
CASSLAPYSGEQFF
>TRBD1|TRBV28|-|TRBJ1-5
TGTGCCAGCAGCCCCCCTCTGGGACAGGCGCCCAATCAGCCCCAGCATTTT
CASSPPLGQAPNQPQHF
>-|TRBV7-9|-|TRBJ2-5
TGTGCCAGCAGCCCCACCCGGCTCCAAGAGACCCAGTACTTC
CASSPTRLQETQYF
>-|TRBV20-1|-|TRBJ2-3
TGCAGCCTGACGGAAATGGATACGCAGTATTTT
CSLTEMDTQYF
>TRBD1|TRBV27|-|TRBJ2-7
TGTGCCTCATCCCCTACAGGGGGCGTGGGGGAGCAGTACTTC
CASSPTGGVGEQYF
>-|TRBV11-1|-|TRBJ2-5
TGTGCCAGCAGCCCGGACAGAGCTAACCAAGAGACCCAGTACTTC
CASSPDRANQETQYF
>-|TRBV18|-|TRBJ2-7
TGTGCCAGCTCACCCTTCATGGGGGACGAGCAGTACTTC
CASSPFMGDEQYF
>-|TRBV19|few|TRBJ1-1
TGTGCCAGTAGTATAGATCTCGGTTTGGACACTGAAGCTTTCTTT
CASSIDLGLDTEAFF
>-|TRBV28|-|TRBJ2-2
TGTGCCAGCATGGAGGGGGTGGTCGGGGAGCTGTTTTTT
CASMEGVVGELFF
>TRBD1|TRBV28|-|TRBJ1-4
TGTGCCAGCAGTTACCGGGACAGGAGGTCGGGAAAACTGTTTTTT
CASSYRDRRSGKLFF
>-|TRBV2|-|TRBJ1-5
TGTGCCAGCAGGGGGGACAATAATCAGCCCCAACATTTT
CASRGDNNQPQHF